Following are 3 T cell receptor beta chains from one sample sequenced in a study of T cell repertoires in cytomegalovirus infection. MiXCR, run by TCRdb on the reads, gives a single entry per CDR3 protein. The sample includes about 360,000 distinct CDR3 sequences, 15% to 20% of them seen just once. Material for sequencing was PBMCs. Source of these receptors: a human donor in good health (CMV status not recorded). Some clones in this sample may be carry-over from other donors' samples.

This chain links TRBV7-9 with TRBJ1-2; no clear D gene. Germline CDR1 SEHNR, CDR2 FQNEAQ (reference sequence). The CDR3 is 12 residues long. V was pared by 5 bases and J by 4 bases, with 8 bases between. The chain's CDR3 is CASSKPGYGYTF. The CDR3 coding sequence is TGTGCCAGCAGCAAACCTGGCTATGGCTACACCTTC.

The chain carries TRBV7-2 and TRBJ2-4; weak D call: TRBD2 (5 bases). Per germline, CDR1 SGHTA and CDR2 FQGNSA. V lost 3 bases and J lost 8, with 14 bases in between. The CDR3 length is 14 residues. This CDR3 is CASSLGLAGDIQYF. The CDR3 coding sequence is TGTGCCAGCAGCTTGGGCCTAGCCGGGGACATTCAGTACTTC.

This clonotype was recorded a few times. This CDR3 is CASGLEHGYTF. In nucleotides, the CDR3 is TGTGCTAGTGGTTTGGAGCACGGCTACACCTTC. The rearrangement uses TRBV12-5 and TRBJ1-2; D is ambiguous. Trimming shortened V by 1 base and J by 8 bases, and 5 bases separated the two germline ends. Germline V gene data show CDR1 as LGHNT and CDR2 as FRNRAP. The CDR3 covers 11 residues.